These T cell receptor beta chains were read from a single sample in a study of blood T cell repertoires in COVID-19. TCRdb's table, derived via immunoSEQ multiplex PCR, lists solely in-frame clones and lacks some. The sample includes under 300,000 clones, about nine tenths seen only once; the top ten take about 0.8%. What was sequenced was peripheral blood. The receptor source for this set is a man aged 25-40 years with COVID-19, enrolled during active disease. Each CDR3 is given with its conserved first and last residue. Fields, in order: clone size, D gene, J gene, V gene, CDR3 DNA, CDR3 protein. D genes are given only for firm matches. Clone size, where shown, is once, few, many, or a class for clones that have expanded.

abundance: .; d_gene: .; j_gene: TRBJ1-2; v_gene: TRBV24-1; CDR3nt: TGTGCCACCAGTGATAGGGGAAACTATGGCTACACCTTC; CDR3aa: CATSDRGNYGYTF
abundance: .; d_gene: TRBD1; j_gene: TRBJ1-3; v_gene: TRBV6-5; CDR3nt: TGTGCCAGCAGGGCCGGGACAGGTTCAAACACCATATATTTT; CDR3aa: CASRAGTGSNTIYF
abundance: .; d_gene: .; j_gene: TRBJ2-3; v_gene: TRBV7-9; CDR3nt: TGTGCCAGCAGCTTAAGTCGGGGGACCAGCACAGATACGCAGTATTTT; CDR3aa: CASSLSRGTSTDTQYF
abundance: .; d_gene: .; j_gene: TRBJ1-1; v_gene: TRBV21-1; CDR3nt: TGTGCCAGCAGCAAACATGACAGGGCGAACACTGAAGCTTTCTTT; CDR3aa: CASSKHDRANTEAFF
abundance: .; d_gene: TRBD1; j_gene: TRBJ2-3; v_gene: TRBV5-1; CDR3nt: TGCGCCAGCAGCCCTATTACAGGGGGCACAGATACGCAGTATTTT; CDR3aa: CASSPITGGTDTQYF
abundance: .; d_gene: TRBD2; j_gene: TRBJ2-7; v_gene: TRBV9; CDR3nt: TGTGCCAGCAGCACTCCGGGACTAGCCGCCGAGCAGTACTTC; CDR3aa: CASSTPGLAAEQYF
abundance: once; d_gene: .; j_gene: TRBJ2-5; v_gene: TRBV5-6; CDR3nt: TGTGCCAGCAGCTGGCGGGGGCCCCAAGAGACCCAGTACTTC; CDR3aa: CASSWRGPQETQYF
abundance: .; d_gene: .; j_gene: TRBJ2-5; v_gene: TRBV5-1; CDR3nt: TGCGCCAGCAGCTTGGTGAGGACAGCCGTAAAAGAGACCCAGTACTTC; CDR3aa: CASSLVRTAVKETQYF
abundance: .; d_gene: .; j_gene: TRBJ2-7; v_gene: TRBV28; CDR3nt: TGTGCCAGCAGTTTCGGCGGGGTCTACGAGCAGTACTTC; CDR3aa: CASSFGGVYEQYF
abundance: .; d_gene: TRBD1; j_gene: TRBJ2-1; v_gene: TRBV5-1; CDR3nt: TGCGCCAGCAGCTTGCCCCGGGACAGCTACAATGAGCAGTTCTTC; CDR3aa: CASSLPRDSYNEQFF
abundance: .; d_gene: .; j_gene: TRBJ2-5; v_gene: TRBV20-1; CDR3nt: TGCAGTGCTAGTGGTTTAGGGAGAAAAGAGACCCAGTACTTC; CDR3aa: CSASGLGRKETQYF
abundance: .; d_gene: TRBD2; j_gene: TRBJ2-1; v_gene: TRBV18; CDR3nt: TGTGCCAGCTCACCCGCTCTAGCGGGGGACTACAATGAGCAGTTCTTC; CDR3aa: CASSPALAGDYNEQFF
abundance: .; d_gene: TRBD1; j_gene: TRBJ2-1; v_gene: TRBV5-4; CDR3nt: TGTGCCAGCAGCCCACCGACAGGGTTCCACAATGAGCAGTTCTTC; CDR3aa: CASSPPTGFHNEQFF
abundance: .; d_gene: TRBD2; j_gene: TRBJ2-7; v_gene: TRBV5-1; CDR3nt: TGCGCCAGCCGCTCGACTAGCGGGGGGCCCCCCGAGCAGTACTTC; CDR3aa: CASRSTSGGPPEQYF
abundance: .; d_gene: .; j_gene: TRBJ1-6; v_gene: TRBV18; CDR3nt: TGTGCCAGCTCACGATCGACGGAGGATTCACCCCTCCACTTT; CDR3aa: CASSRSTEDSPLHF
abundance: .; d_gene: TRBD1; j_gene: TRBJ1-1; v_gene: TRBV11-2; CDR3nt: TGTGCCAGCAGCTTAGAGGCGCTGAAGGGGGCCACTGAAGCTTTCTTT; CDR3aa: CASSLEALKGATEAFF
abundance: .; d_gene: .; j_gene: TRBJ1-1; v_gene: TRBV9; CDR3nt: TGTGCCAGCAGCGCTTCCCTAAACACTGAAGCTTTCTTT; CDR3aa: CASSASLNTEAFF
abundance: .; d_gene: .; j_gene: TRBJ2-1; v_gene: TRBV6-5; CDR3nt: TGTGCCAGCAGTTTACAGGGTGGGGAGTACAATGAGCAGTTCTTC; CDR3aa: CASSLQGGEYNEQFF
abundance: .; d_gene: .; j_gene: TRBJ1-1; v_gene: TRBV5-4; CDR3nt: TGTGCCAGCAGCTTGGCCCCCAGGGGACTATCCACTGAAGCTTTCTTT; CDR3aa: CASSLAPRGLSTEAFF
abundance: .; d_gene: TRBD2; j_gene: TRBJ2-3; v_gene: TRBV10-3; CDR3nt: TGTGCCATCAACCTGGGACTAGCGGGGGCAGATACGCAGTATTTT; CDR3aa: CAINLGLAGADTQYF
abundance: .; d_gene: .; j_gene: TRBJ1-1; v_gene: TRBV12-5; CDR3nt: TGTGCTAGTGCTCTCTCCCTTGTGAACACTGAAGCTTTCTTT; CDR3aa: CASALSLVNTEAFF
abundance: .; d_gene: TRBD1; j_gene: TRBJ2-5; v_gene: TRBV6-5; CDR3nt: TGTGCCAGCATTGGGACAGGGAGAGGAGAGACCCAGTACTTC; CDR3aa: CASIGTGRGETQYF
abundance: .; d_gene: TRBD1; j_gene: TRBJ2-2; v_gene: TRBV3-1/TRBV3-2; CDR3nt: TGTGCCAGCGCCCTTACAGGGGGCGTCACCGGGGAGCTGTTTTTT; CDR3aa: CASALTGGVTGELFF
abundance: .; d_gene: .; j_gene: TRBJ2-3; v_gene: TRBV7-9; CDR3nt: TGTGCCAGCGTGGCTCAGTTAAGCACAGATACGCAGTATTTT; CDR3aa: CASVAQLSTDTQYF
abundance: .; d_gene: .; j_gene: TRBJ2-7; v_gene: TRBV7-9; CDR3nt: TGTGCCAGCAGCAATCGGGACACTAGCTCCTACGAGCAGTACTTC; CDR3aa: CASSNRDTSSYEQYF
abundance: once; d_gene: .; j_gene: TRBJ1-1; v_gene: TRBV5-4; CDR3nt: TGTGCCAGCAGCTTCGGACAGCCCATGAACACTGAAGCTTTCTTT; CDR3aa: CASSFGQPMNTEAFF
abundance: .; d_gene: .; j_gene: TRBJ1-4; v_gene: TRBV5-4; CDR3nt: TGTGCCAGCAGCTTGGCCACCGGGGAAGCTAATGAAAAACTGTTTTTT; CDR3aa: CASSLATGEANEKLFF
abundance: .; d_gene: .; j_gene: TRBJ1-2; v_gene: TRBV6-1; CDR3nt: TGTGCCAGCAGTGAAGCAGTGGGGCTTCGGGGCTACACCTTC; CDR3aa: CASSEAVGLRGYTF
abundance: .; d_gene: .; j_gene: TRBJ2-5; v_gene: TRBV29-1; CDR3nt: TGCAGCGTTGTCGGTAGCGGAGAGACCCAGTACTTC; CDR3aa: CSVVGSGETQYF
abundance: once; d_gene: .; j_gene: TRBJ2-7; v_gene: TRBV6-5; CDR3nt: TGTGCCAGCAGTTACGCCAGAAGCTCCTACGAGCAGTACTTC; CDR3aa: CASSYARSSYEQYF
abundance: .; d_gene: TRBD1; j_gene: TRBJ1-3; v_gene: TRBV7-9; CDR3nt: TGTGCCAGCAGGCAGCCGACAGGGAACACTGGAAACACCATATATTTT; CDR3aa: CASRQPTGNTGNTIYF
abundance: .; d_gene: .; j_gene: TRBJ1-5; v_gene: TRBV4-1; CDR3nt: TGCGCCAGCAGCCGGGAGGCGGTGGGTCAACAGCCCCAGCATTTT; CDR3aa: CASSREAVGQQPQHF
abundance: .; d_gene: TRBD1; j_gene: TRBJ2-2; v_gene: TRBV30; CDR3nt: TGTGCCTGGTTGGGGGAGACAGGGTGGAAGGACACCGGGGAGCTGTTTTTT; CDR3aa: CAWLGETGWKDTGELFF
abundance: .; d_gene: .; j_gene: TRBJ1-1; v_gene: TRBV3-1/TRBV3-2; CDR3nt: TGTGCCAGCAGCCAAGTTGGAGGGGACCCTGAAGCTTTCTTT; CDR3aa: CASSQVGGDPEAFF
abundance: .; d_gene: .; j_gene: TRBJ1-2; v_gene: TRBV2; CDR3nt: TGTGCCAGCAGTGTATCCGGGAACAGGGAATATGGCTACACCTTC; CDR3aa: CASSVSGNREYGYTF
abundance: .; d_gene: TRBD1; j_gene: TRBJ1-4; v_gene: TRBV7-9; CDR3nt: TGTGCCAGCAGCGGCCGACAGGGGTCATCTGAAAAACTGTTTTTT; CDR3aa: CASSGRQGSSEKLFF
abundance: .; d_gene: .; j_gene: TRBJ2-5; v_gene: TRBV10-3; CDR3nt: TGTGCCATCAGTGCTCCGCCAGAGGCGGAGACCCAGTACTTC; CDR3aa: CAISAPPEAETQYF
abundance: .; d_gene: .; j_gene: TRBJ1-5; v_gene: TRBV27; CDR3nt: TGTGCCAGCAGTTTGTGGGCAGGGGCGGATCAGCCCCAGCATTTT; CDR3aa: CASSLWAGADQPQHF
abundance: .; d_gene: .; j_gene: TRBJ1-5; v_gene: TRBV5-6; CDR3nt: TGTGCCAGCAGCTTGAGCAGGGGTCAGCCCCAGCATTTT; CDR3aa: CASSLSRGQPQHF
abundance: .; d_gene: .; j_gene: TRBJ2-7; v_gene: TRBV5-1; CDR3nt: TGCGCCAGCAGCGGGGGGGACAGGATCTCCTACGAGCAGTACTTC; CDR3aa: CASSGGDRISYEQYF
abundance: .; d_gene: .; j_gene: TRBJ2-3; v_gene: TRBV14; CDR3nt: TGTGCCAGCAGCCAAGTAAGATCAGCGCAGGGTACGCAGTATTTT; CDR3aa: CASSQVRSAQGTQYF
abundance: .; d_gene: .; j_gene: TRBJ1-1; v_gene: TRBV6-2/TRBV6-3; CDR3nt: TGTGCCAGCAGTTTCCAGGGGTGGGCCACTGAAGCTTTCTTT; CDR3aa: CASSFQGWATEAFF
abundance: .; d_gene: TRBD1; j_gene: TRBJ1-3; v_gene: TRBV7-9; CDR3nt: TGTGCCGGTTGGCGTCAGGGGGTTGGTGGAAACACCATATATTTT; CDR3aa: CAGWRQGVGGNTIYF
abundance: .; d_gene: TRBD1; j_gene: TRBJ1-2; v_gene: TRBV7-9; CDR3nt: TGTGCCAGCAGTTTAGGAACCGGGACAGGGGCCTATGGCTACACCTTC; CDR3aa: CASSLGTGTGAYGYTF
abundance: .; d_gene: TRBD1; j_gene: TRBJ1-1; v_gene: TRBV27; CDR3nt: TGTGCCAGCAGCCGCCGGGACAGGGTTGACACTGAAGCTTTCTTT; CDR3aa: CASSRRDRVDTEAFF
abundance: once; d_gene: TRBD1; j_gene: TRBJ1-5; v_gene: TRBV12-5; CDR3nt: TGTGCTAGTGGTTTGGGGACAGGGGGCTTTGATAGCAATCAGCCCCAGCATTTT; CDR3aa: CASGLGTGGFDSNQPQHF
abundance: .; d_gene: .; j_gene: TRBJ1-4; v_gene: TRBV11-2; CDR3nt: TGTGCCAGCAGCTTAGAGACGACAGCCTATAATGAAAAACTGTTTTTT; CDR3aa: CASSLETTAYNEKLFF
abundance: .; d_gene: .; j_gene: TRBJ1-1; v_gene: TRBV5-1; CDR3nt: TGCGCCAGCAGCCGTACCGACAGTTCGAACACTGAAGCTTTCTTT; CDR3aa: CASSRTDSSNTEAFF
abundance: once; d_gene: .; j_gene: TRBJ2-5; v_gene: TRBV7-6; CDR3nt: TGTGCCAGCAGCTTAGGGGCGCAAACACAAGAGACCCAGTACTTC; CDR3aa: CASSLGAQTQETQYF
abundance: .; d_gene: TRBD1; j_gene: TRBJ1-4; v_gene: TRBV27; CDR3nt: TGTGCCAGCAGTAAAGGACAGGGTGTAAGTGAAAAACTGTTTTTT; CDR3aa: CASSKGQGVSEKLFF
abundance: .; d_gene: .; j_gene: TRBJ1-1; v_gene: TRBV3-1/TRBV3-2; CDR3nt: TGTGCCAGCAGCCAAGCCCTAGGTAGGGGGTTAGCTTTCTTT; CDR3aa: CASSQALGRGLAFF
abundance: .; d_gene: TRBD1; j_gene: TRBJ1-5; v_gene: TRBV29-1; CDR3nt: TGCAGCGCTTCGGACAGGGCGAGTGGTCCCCAGCATTTT; CDR3aa: CSASDRASGPQHF
abundance: .; d_gene: TRBD1; j_gene: TRBJ1-6; v_gene: TRBV6-5; CDR3nt: TGTGCCAGCAGTAACTACAGGGGAAGTTCACCCCTCCACTTT; CDR3aa: CASSNYRGSSPLHF
abundance: .; d_gene: TRBD1; j_gene: TRBJ2-3; v_gene: TRBV19; CDR3nt: TGTGCCAGTAGCACGCATGGGACAGTCGCAGATACGCAGTATTTT; CDR3aa: CASSTHGTVADTQYF
abundance: once; d_gene: TRBD1; j_gene: TRBJ2-2; v_gene: TRBV6-5; CDR3nt: TGTGCCAGCAGAAGACAGGGTGTATCCGGGGAGCTGTTTTTT; CDR3aa: CASRRQGVSGELFF
abundance: .; d_gene: TRBD1; j_gene: TRBJ1-1; v_gene: TRBV7-2; CDR3nt: TGTGCCAGCACCCCCCGACAGGGGCTCTCTGAAGCTTTCTTT; CDR3aa: CASTPRQGLSEAFF
abundance: .; d_gene: TRBD1; j_gene: TRBJ2-7; v_gene: TRBV10-3; CDR3nt: TGTGCCATCAGTGCGATAGGACAGGGCCTACAGTACTTC; CDR3aa: CAISAIGQGLQYF
abundance: few; d_gene: TRBD1; j_gene: TRBJ1-2; v_gene: TRBV3-1/TRBV3-2; CDR3nt: TGTGCCAGCAGCCAAGTAAACAGGGGGCCTCGTGGCTACACCTTC; CDR3aa: CASSQVNRGPRGYTF
abundance: .; d_gene: TRBD1; j_gene: TRBJ1-1; v_gene: TRBV5-1; CDR3nt: TGCGCCAGCAGCACGACAGGGATTAACACTGAAGCTTTCTTT; CDR3aa: CASSTTGINTEAFF
abundance: .; d_gene: TRBD1; j_gene: TRBJ1-2; v_gene: TRBV4-1; CDR3nt: TGCGCCAGCAGCCAAGGACAGGGGACGACTATCTATGGCTACACCTTC; CDR3aa: CASSQGQGTTIYGYTF